The present T cell receptor beta chain was sequenced within a study of cytomegalovirus exposure and HLA in healthy donors. General study points: Productive status was seen about 90% or about 30% of the time for most TCR beta V segments in an earlier analysis. Later analysis associated a missense DCLRE1C variant with TCR beta V- and J-gene trimming. The study flagged roughly 160 TCR beta chains as cytomegalovirus-associated.

PCR was performed using 60 Vbeta and 13 Jbeta primers. Clones were sequenced by immunoSEQ multiplex PCR, and TCRdb holds only the in-frame ones, with some missing. The sample consists of tens of thousands of clones, roughly 78% of them appearing once. Each donor was nominally healthy when sampled (though unrecorded immune exposures were likely). Looked up from germline, CDR1 is SGHTA and CDR2 is FQGTGA. The CDR3 extends over 14 amino acids. Worth noting for this clone: The antigen remains unidentified.

This receptor was taken from a woman in her thirties or forties in good health and CMV-seropositive. The source material was PBMCs. This chain links TRBV7-3 with TRBJ2-5; TRBD1 matches at 11 bases. The last part of the DNA fits TRBJ2-7 better; the J call may be wrong. The CDR3, as DNA: TGTGCCAGCAGCGAAGGGACAGGGGGGTACGAGCAGTACTTC. Translating it yields CASSEGTGGYEQYF.